The 24 T cell receptor beta chains below were found in one sample sequenced in a study of T-cell reconstitution after alpha-beta-depleted transplantation in children (dated by TCRdb to 2016 to 2018). Receptors were amplified or captured by PCR. Reads for this sample came from an Illumina HiSeq 2500. Molecular barcoding was employed in the preparation of TCR libraries, with unique molecular identifiers being used to normalize TCRbeta repertoire quantification. TCRdb's own reprocessing of the public reads used fastp at Q25 and MiXCR and kept productive beta chains. Each CDR3 protein appears once, grouped with its most common genes and DNA. The table for this sample lists more than 450,000 distinct CDR3 sequences; around 17% of them were counted only once. The ten largest clones represent 2.5% to 3.5% of the sample. Source: PBMCs from the stem cell graft donor, taken from the stem cell graft. Every receptor here comes from a human donor who donated a stem cell graft to a child with acute lymphoblastic leukemia.

A few counts support this clonotype. The chain combines TRBV5-1 with TRBJ2-7; D might be TRBD2 (6 bases). This CDR3 contains 15 residues. V dropped 0 bases and J dropped 3 bases, with 13 bases sitting between them. From germline, CDR1 is SGHRS and CDR2 YFSETQ. CDR3 DNA: TGCGCCAGCAGCTTGGCCGGGAGTTCATTCTACGAGCAGTACTTC. This encodes CASSLAGSSFYEQYF. Combining the CDR3 with reference TRBV5-1 and TRBJ2-7 gives the whole variable domain KAGVTQTPRYLIKTRGQQVTLSCSPISGHRSVSWYQQTPGQGLQFLFEYFSETQRNKGNFPGRFSGRQFSNSRSEMNVSTLELGDSALYLCASSLAGSSFYEQYFGPGTRLTVT.

The CDR3 protein is CATSDGLPNEQFF. The CDR3, as DNA: TGTGCCACCAGTGATGGACTACCTAATGAGCAGTTCTTC. V gene TRBV24-1 combines with J gene TRBJ2-1; D is perhaps TRBD2 (6 bases). Germline CDR1 is KGHDR and CDR2 is SFDVKD. Between the trimmed V and J ends, which lost 3 bases and 7 bases, there was a span of 9 bases. The CDR3 spans 13 residues.

This rearrangement joins TRBV5-1 to TRBJ2-7; D remains unclear. Germline V gives CDR1 SGHRS, CDR2 YFSETQ. The CDR3 is 15 residues long. Deletions cut 0 bases from V and 2 bases from J, with 12 bases between. The CDR3 sequence: CASSLEPRTPYEQYF. CDR3 DNA: TGCGCCAGCAGCTTGGAGCCGCGGACCCCCTACGAGCAGTACTTC. The variable domain in full, completed from reference TRBV5-1 and TRBJ2-7, reads KAGVTQTPRYLIKTRGQQVTLSCSPISGHRSVSWYQQTPGQGLQFLFEYFSETQRNKGNFPGRFSGRQFSNSRSEMNVSTLELGDSALYLCASSLEPRTPYEQYFGPGTRLTVT.

This clonotype was observed at least ten times. V usage is TRBV19 and J usage is TRBJ2-7; the D is unclear. V lost 3 bases and J 4 bases, leaving 7 bases between the germline ends. Per the germline V gene, CDR1 is LNHDA and CDR2 is SQIVND (reference sequence). The CDR3 totals 12 residues. CDR3 protein: CASSIQGYEQYF. DNA for the CDR3: TGTGCCAGTAGTATCCAAGGGTACGAGCAGTACTTC.

The V and J genes are TRBV12-3 or TRBV12-4 and TRBJ2-1; D call uncertain. The CDR3 is 15 residues long. The V gene lost 5 bases and the J gene lost 3 bases, with 14 bases spanning the gap. The CDR3 loop reads CASSQPTGGYNEQFF. CDR3 nucleotides: TGTGCCAGCAGTCAACCCACCGGCGGCTACAATGAGCAGTTCTTC.

Details on this clonotype: The conserved phenylalanine or tryptophan normally closing the CDR3 is absent here, so this likely arose from a read error. The limits of the CDR3 on the DNA are not certain, so only TCRdb's listed CDR3 is given. CDR3 region: CAISESLYRSKDGPQV. The chain links TRBV10-3 to TRBJ1-2. The CDR3 length is 16 residues, termini included. Germline loops: CDR1 ENHRY, CDR2 SYGVKD.

The chain carries TRBV6-1 and TRBJ1-2; 7 bases align to TRBD1. Trimming took 7 bases from V and 5 from J; bases not matched to a gene: 13. The CDR3 runs 15 residues. The V gene's germline CDR1 is MNHNS and CDR2 SASEGT. CDR3 DNA: TGTGCCAGCAAGTCGGGGGACAGTTACTTTTATGGCTACACCTTC. Protein sequence: CASKSGDSYFYGYTF.

This clonotype was picked up a small number of times. This chain uses TRBV20-1 with TRBJ2-1; D is unclear. The CDR3 extends over 12 amino acids. Germline values: CDR1 DFQATT, CDR2 SNEGSKA (reference sequence). V lost 6 bases and J 3 bases, leaving 9 bases between the germline ends. The CDR3 DNA follows: TGCAGTGCGAAAAGCCTCTACAATGAGCAGTTCTTC. Translating it yields CSAKSLYNEQFF.

This clonotype was observed many times. The rearrangement links TRBV6-5 to TRBJ1-3; D is unclear. Germline CDR1 is MNHEY and CDR2 is SVGAGI. Trimming removed 3 bases from V and 3 bases from J, with 12 bases in between. The CDR3 contains 15 residues. The CDR3 nucleotides read TGTGCCAGCAGTTATGACCGTAGTCTTGGAAACACCATATATTTT. Encoded protein: CASSYDRSLGNTIYF.

The V gene is TRBV12-3 or TRBV12-4, the J gene TRBJ2-7, with 12 bases aligning to TRBD2. The V segment lost 2 bases and the J segment 3 bases; nucleotides outside the gene matches: 11. CDR3 length: 18 residues. Here the CDR3 DNA reads TGTGCCAGCAGTTTAATTGGGCTAGCGGGAGGGAAAAGCTACGAGCAGTACTTC. Protein product: CASSLIGLAGGKSYEQYF.

The chain carries TRBV20-1 and TRBJ2-7; TRBD1 agrees at 9 bases. Germline V gives CDR1 DFQATT, CDR2 SNEGSKA (reference sequence). The V segment lost 6 bases and the J segment 2 bases; nucleotides outside the gene matches: 11. The CDR3 contains 15 residues. CDR3: CSALLGGTGTYEQYF. As DNA, the CDR3 is TGCAGTGCCCTTCTAGGTGGGACAGGGACCTACGAGCAGTACTTC.

The J gene is TRBJ1-2, the V gene TRBV5-1; D is undetermined. Germline lookup yields CDR1 SGHRS and CDR2 YFSETQ. The CDR3 totals 14 residues. V lost 0 bases to trimming and J lost 4 bases, with 10 bases between them. Written as DNA, the CDR3 is TGCGCCAGCAGCTTGGAGTGGGGTTTCTATGGCTACACCTTC. Residues: CASSLEWGFYGYTF.

In its sample, this clonotype was seen a few times. The CDR3, as DNA: TGTGCCAGCAGTTTATTCGGGACAGGGGCCAATGAGCAGTTCTTC. This translates into CASSLFGTGANEQFF. J is TRBJ2-1 and V is TRBV27, with 10 bases lining up with TRBD1. Germline V CDR1 and CDR2: MNHEY, SMNVEV (reference sequence). The trim removed 1 base at V and 6 bases at J, leaving 3 bases unmatched. The CDR3 is 15 amino acids.

This clonotype came up a few times. CDR3 bases: TGCAGTGCGCGACAGGGCTCCTACGAGCAGTACTTC. Amino acid sequence: CSARQGSYEQYF. The chain uses TRBV20-1 and TRBJ2-7; 7 bases agree with TRBD1. CDR3 length equals 12 residues. V was clipped by 6 bases and J by 0 bases; unmatched bases: 2. CDR1 and CDR2 (germline): DFQATT, SNEGSKA (reference sequence).

J is TRBJ2-1 and V is TRBV6-5, with a weak D call TRBD2 (5 bases). The CDR3 consists of 15 residues. The V and J ends lost 0 bases and 9 bases respectively, with 15 bases between them. Looked up from germline, CDR1 is MNHEY and CDR2 is SVGAGI. CDR3 sequence: CASSYSQDPRGEQFF. The CDR3 region has the DNA TGTGCCAGCAGTTACTCGCAAGACCCACGGGGTGAGCAGTTCTTC.

The CDR3 bases are TGCGCCAGCAGGCAACTAGCGGGAGCCTCAGATACGCAGTATTTT. This sequence encodes CASRQLAGASDTQYF. This sequence joins TRBV5-1 and TRBJ2-3, with 11 bases aligning to TRBD2. Trimming took 5 bases from V and 4 from J; bases not matched to a gene: 6. The CDR3 runs to 15 residues. CDR1 and CDR2 from the germline V gene are SGHRS and YFSETQ.

This sequence joins TRBV14 and TRBJ2-7; no clear D gene. The CDR3 is 16 amino acids. Trimming left V 1 base short and J 3 bases short, with 16 bases between. In germline, CDR1 is SGHDN, CDR2 FVKESK. CDR3 in amino acids: CASSQAFPDGLYEQYF. The CDR3 DNA reads TGTGCCAGCAGCCAAGCCTTCCCGGACGGGCTCTACGAGCAGTACTTC.

This clonotype was seen many times. The V call is TRBV5-5, the J call TRBJ2-1; TRBD1 might be the D (5 bases). Germline-derived CDR1 and CDR2 are SGHKS and YYEKEE (reference sequence). This CDR3 comprises 13 residues. V was shortened by 0 bases and J by 6 bases, with 7 bases between the two germline ends. The CDR3 DNA reads TGTGCCAGCAGCTTGGTGACAGCCAATGAGCAGTTCTTC. Its translation is CASSLVTANEQFF. Based on the CDR3 plus reference TRBV5-5 and TRBJ2-1, the full variable domain is DAGVTQSPTHLIKTRGQQVTLRCSPISGHKSVSWYQQVLGQGPQFIFQYYEKEERGRGNFPDRFSARQFPNYSSELNVNALLLGDSALYLCASSLVTANEQFFGPGTRLTVL.

The chain uses TRBV2 and TRBJ2-4; D not resolved. V lost 5 bases and J lost 3, with 14 bases in between. This CDR3 contains 15 residues. Germline V gene data show CDR1 as SNHLY and CDR2 as FYNNEI. As DNA, the CDR3 is TGTGCCAGCAGTCGGCACAACACAAACAAAAACATTCAGTACTTC. Translation gives CASSRHNTNKNIQYF.

This clonotype showed up just a few times. The genes are TRBV20-1 and TRBJ2-1, with TRBD1 identical over 9 bases. Germline CDR1 is DFQATT and CDR2 is SNEGSKA (reference sequence). The CDR3 spans 14 residues. Germline trimming cut 4 bases from V and 2 bases from J; bases unmatched to any gene: 3. In DNA, the CDR3 is TGCAGTGCTACCCGGGACAGGGCCTACAATGAGCAGTTCTTC. Translation gives CSATRDRAYNEQFF.

V is TRBV9 and J is TRBJ2-3, with a weak D call TRBD2 (5 bases). There are 16 residues in the CDR3. Germline-derived CDR1 and CDR2 are SGDLS and YYNGEE. V was clipped by 0 bases and J by 2 bases, with 13 bases between them. In DNA form, the CDR3 reads TGTGCCAGCAGCGTAGCAGGCGGGTTCAACACAGATACGCAGTATTTT. This codes for CASSVAGGFNTDTQYF.

This sequence joins TRBV11-2 and TRBJ2-1, with TRBD2 matching 9 bases. With 6 bases clipped from V and 7 bases from J, the junction kept 7 bases outside the gene matches. The CDR3 runs to 14 residues. Germline V gene lookup returns CDR1 SGHAT and CDR2 FQNNGV. Here the CDR3 reads CASRREAGGNEQFF. CDR3 nucleotides: TGTGCCAGCAGAAGGGAAGCGGGAGGTAATGAGCAGTTCTTC. The variable domain in full, with the rest retrieved from reference TRBV11-2 and TRBJ2-1, is EAGVAQSPRYKIIEKRQSVAFWCNPISGHATLYWYQQILGQGPKLLIQFQNNGVVDDSQLPKDRFSAERLKGVDSTLKIQPAKLEDSAVYLCASRREAGGNEQFFGPGTRLTVL.

A few counts support this clonotype. The genes are TRBV5-1 and TRBJ1-1; 8 bases align to TRBD1. The CDR3 loop spans 17 amino acids. Looked up from germline, CDR1 is SGHRS and CDR2 is YFSETQ. V was clipped by 4 bases and J by 0 bases; unmatched bases: 11. The CDR3 here is CASSPPRTGSMNTEAFF. CDR3 sequence (DNA): TGCGCCAGCAGCCCCCCCCGGACAGGGAGCATGAACACTGAAGCTTTCTTT.

This clonotype was seen a few times. The chain joins TRBV7-3 to TRBJ2-3; TRBD2 aligns across 9 bases. Trimming at V came to 4 bases and at J to 3 bases, leaving 8 bases not matched to a gene. Germline-derived CDR1 and CDR2 are SGHTA and FQGTGA. The CDR3 runs 16 residues. DNA for the CDR3: TGTGCCAGCAGCTCCATAGCGGGAGCGTTTACAGATACGCAGTATTTT. Protein sequence: CASSSIAGAFTDTQYF. Filled out from reference TRBV7-3 and TRBJ2-3, the complete variable domain reads GAGVSQTPSNKVTEKGKYVELRCDPISGHTALYWYRQSLGQGPEFLIYFQGTGAADDSGLPNDRFFAVRPEGSVSTLKIQRTERGDSAVYLCASSSIAGAFTDTQYFGPGTRLTVL.